A single sample is the source of the 11 T cell receptor beta chains below, sequenced in a study of CD8 T cells in ankylosing spondylitis. Findings and limits, study-wide: One TCR beta motif, made up of eight highly homologous variants, appeared characteristic of ankylosing spondylitis blood.

Antigens for these TCRs are unknown. TCRdb processed the 5' RACE reads anew with MiXCR; each CDR3 protein has one entry. The sample lists under 450,000 distinct CDR3 sequences; under 20% were seen once. Sequences were obtained from blood, either unsorted or a sorted T cell fraction (not recorded which). These receptors originate from a male donor with ankylosing spondylitis.

This clonotype appeared a few times. V is TRBV5-1 and J is TRBJ1-6; 7 bases are shared with TRBD1. Trimming at V came to 7 bases and at J to 9 bases, leaving 7 bases not matched to a gene. Germline-derived CDR1 and CDR2 are SGHRS and YFSETQ. This CDR3 region has 13 residues. CDR3 coding DNA: TGCGCCAGCGCTACAGGGGAGGGTTCACCCCTCCACTTT. Translated, it gives CASATGEGSPLHF.

The rearrangement joins TRBV27 to TRBJ2-7; D is perhaps TRBD2 (6 bases). The V gene lost 7 bases and the J gene lost 8 bases, with 24 bases spanning the gap. Germline V gene lookup returns CDR1 MNHEY and CDR2 SMNVEV (reference sequence). The length of the CDR3 is 15 residues. CDR3 residues: CASTYGAGNKEKQYF. The DNA for the CDR3 is TGTGCCAGCACTTACGGGGCGGGGAACAAGGAAAAGCAGTACTTC.

This clonotype came up a few times. In DNA form, the CDR3 reads TGTGCCAGCAGTTACTCACTCGGGGAGAAGCCCCAGCATTTT. Residues: CASSYSLGEKPQHF. This chain connects TRBV6-5 to TRBJ1-5; D not certain. The CDR3 length is 14 residues. V lost 0 bases and J 8 bases, leaving 11 bases between the germline ends. Looked up from germline, CDR1 is MNHEY and CDR2 is SVGAGI.

This clonotype showed up just a few times. This chain uses TRBV12-3 or TRBV12-4 with TRBJ1-1, with a possible D match to TRBD1 (6 bases). The CDR3 totals 13 residues. V lost 5 bases and J 9 bases, leaving 16 bases between the germline ends. In nucleotides, the CDR3 is TGTGCCAGCAGTGCTCAGGGGCCCCTTAAAGCTTTCTTT. This codes for CASSAQGPLKAFF.

There are many counts of this clonotype. The rearrangement links TRBV30 to TRBJ2-1, with 11 bases identical to TRBD1. Per germline, CDR1 GTSNPN and CDR2 SVGIG (reference sequence). The CDR3 is 20 residues long. The trim removed 0 bases at V and 5 bases at J, leaving 18 bases unmatched. The CDR3 DNA reads as TGTGCCTGGAGTGTCCGGGACAGGGGGATGTTGTTCTACCGAAACAATGAGCAGTTCTTC. Residues: CAWSVRDRGMLFYRNNEQFF.

In this sample, this clonotype turned up a few times. The chain uses TRBV24-1 and TRBJ1-1; possible D gene TRBD1, 5 bases. The germline V gene has CDR1 KGHDR and CDR2 SFDVKD. The CDR3 has 20 amino acids. Trimming removed 0 bases from V and 0 bases from J, with 22 bases in between. The CDR3 reads CATSDLILFPGCSMNTEAFF. CDR3 in DNA: TGTGCCACCAGTGATTTGATCCTCTTTCCAGGGTGTTCTATGAACACTGAAGCTTTCTTT.

This clonotype was counted between two and nine times. The J gene is TRBJ2-3, the V gene TRBV12-3 or TRBV12-4; 7 bases are shared with TRBD1. The CDR3 is made up of 14 amino acids. The junction had 9 bases not matched to a gene; V was cut back by 10 bases and J by 2 bases. CDR3 sequence: CATEQGWPTDTQYF. The CDR3 DNA reads as TGTGCCACCGAACAGGGGTGGCCCACAGATACGCAGTATTTT.

The chain is built from TRBV20-1 and TRBJ2-5; the match to TRBD1 covers 7 bases. In germline, CDR1 is DFQATT, CDR2 SNEGSKA (reference sequence). Trimming removed 6 bases from V and 4 bases from J; junction bases left unmatched: 11. CDR3 size: 14 residues. The CDR3 nucleotides read TGCAGTGCCACTGACAGGGTTACGAGAGAGACCCAGTACTTC. Its translation is CSATDRVTRETQYF.

This clonotype has just a few counts. This chain connects TRBV19 to TRBJ2-3; 12 positions agree with TRBD2. Germline-derived CDR1 and CDR2 are LNHDA and SQIVND (reference sequence). J lost 8 bases, V lost 6 bases, and 21 bases had no gene match. The CDR3 loop spans 19 amino acids. DNA for the CDR3: TGTGCCAGTAGGCCGGAGGGGCTAGCGGGGGGGCTTCCGGCAGGTACGCAGTATTTT. It is translated as CASRPEGLAGGLPAGTQYF.

This clonotype was seen ten or more times. V is TRBV6-5 and J is TRBJ2-5; tentative D call: TRBD2 (5 bases). The CDR3 length is 17 residues. Germline V lookup: CDR1 MNHEY, CDR2 SVGAGI. The V end lost 2 bases, the J end lost 0 bases, and 16 bases lay between the germline ends. In DNA, the CDR3 is TGTGCCAGCAGTTACGGTCCGGGCTCAGCGGACCAAGAGACCCAGTACTTC. Translated, it gives CASSYGPGSADQETQYF.

This clonotype was seen only a few times. The V call is TRBV18, the J call TRBJ2-3; D may match TRBD1 or TRBD2 (6 bases each). V lost 0 bases and J 7 bases, leaving 23 bases between the germline ends. The CDR3 runs to 18 residues. CDR1 KGHSH and CDR2 LQKENI come from the germline V gene. CDR3 bases: TGTGCCAGCTCACCACCGTCTCCCGGGGGCGAGGGCACGAATACGCAGTATTTT. Amino acids: CASSPPSPGGEGTNTQYF.